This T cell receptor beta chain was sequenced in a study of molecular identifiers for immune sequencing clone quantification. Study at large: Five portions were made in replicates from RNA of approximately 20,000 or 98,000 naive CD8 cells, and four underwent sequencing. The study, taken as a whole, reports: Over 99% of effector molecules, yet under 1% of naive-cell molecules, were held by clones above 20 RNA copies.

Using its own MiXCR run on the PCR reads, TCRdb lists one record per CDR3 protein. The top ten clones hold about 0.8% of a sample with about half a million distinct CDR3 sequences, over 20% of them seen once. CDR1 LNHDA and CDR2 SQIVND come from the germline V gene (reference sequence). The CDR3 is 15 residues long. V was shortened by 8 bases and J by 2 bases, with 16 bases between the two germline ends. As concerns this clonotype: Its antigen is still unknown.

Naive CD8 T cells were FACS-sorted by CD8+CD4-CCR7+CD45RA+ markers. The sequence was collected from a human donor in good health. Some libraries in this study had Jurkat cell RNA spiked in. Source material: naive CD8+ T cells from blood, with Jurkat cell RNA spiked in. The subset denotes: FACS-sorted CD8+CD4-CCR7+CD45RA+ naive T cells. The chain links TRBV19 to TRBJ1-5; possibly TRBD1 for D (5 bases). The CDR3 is CASGSGFIGNQPQHF. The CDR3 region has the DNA TGTGCCAGTGGTTCAGGGTTTATCGGCAATCAGCCCCAGCATTTT.